This T cell receptor (beta chain) is from a study of blood T cell repertoires in COVID-19. Study details: Sites across the United States, Italy and Spain contributed samples from acute and convalescent COVID-19.

Methods used by the authors: Nucleated cell number was recorded as an estimate derived from reference gene primer amplification. The table came from immunoSEQ multiplex PCR; TCRdb's copy has only in-frame clones and leaves some out. The V and J calls and clone size were taken over from that table, and D and trimming were inferred from the DNA. The sample lists 200,000 or so clones, about 91% occurring once. The CDR3 totals 13 residues. The germline gives CDR1 ENHRY, CDR2 SYGVKD. What was sequenced was PBMCs or T cells enriched from blood (not recorded which). The chain joins TRBV10-3 to TRBJ2-1, with unresolved D. This receptor was identified in a woman between 35 and 50 years old with acute COVID-19. CDR3 amino acids: CAGALSSYNEQFF. The CDR3 region has the DNA TGTGCGGGCGCCCTTAGCTCCTACAATGAGCAGTTCTTC.